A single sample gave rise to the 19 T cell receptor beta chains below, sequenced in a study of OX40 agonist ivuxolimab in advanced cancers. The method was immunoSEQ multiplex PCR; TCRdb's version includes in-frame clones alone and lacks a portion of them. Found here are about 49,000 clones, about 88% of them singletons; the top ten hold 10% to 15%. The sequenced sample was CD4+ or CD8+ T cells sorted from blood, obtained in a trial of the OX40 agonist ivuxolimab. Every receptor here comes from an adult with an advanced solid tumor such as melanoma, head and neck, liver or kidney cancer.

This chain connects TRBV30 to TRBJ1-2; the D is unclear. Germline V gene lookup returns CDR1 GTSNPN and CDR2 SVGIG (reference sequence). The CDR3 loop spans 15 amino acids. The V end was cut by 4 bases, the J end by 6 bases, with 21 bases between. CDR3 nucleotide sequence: TGTGCCTGGACTCCAGATTACGGTCCGGGGAATGGCTACACCTTC. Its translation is CAWTPDYGPGNGYTF.

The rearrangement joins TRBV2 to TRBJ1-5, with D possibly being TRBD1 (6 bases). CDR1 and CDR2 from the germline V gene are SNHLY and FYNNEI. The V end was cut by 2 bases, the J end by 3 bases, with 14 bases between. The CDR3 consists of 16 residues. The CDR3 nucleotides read TGTGCCAGCAGTGAAAGGGGGGCCCTCTCCAATCAGCCCCAGCATTTT. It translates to CASSERGALSNQPQHF.

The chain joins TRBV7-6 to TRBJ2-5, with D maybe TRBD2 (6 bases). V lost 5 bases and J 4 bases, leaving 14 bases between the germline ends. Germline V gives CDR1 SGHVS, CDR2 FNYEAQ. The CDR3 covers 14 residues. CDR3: CASSRNWGGETQYF. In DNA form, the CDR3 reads TGTGCCAGCAGCCGCAACTGGGGAGGAGAGACCCAGTACTTC.

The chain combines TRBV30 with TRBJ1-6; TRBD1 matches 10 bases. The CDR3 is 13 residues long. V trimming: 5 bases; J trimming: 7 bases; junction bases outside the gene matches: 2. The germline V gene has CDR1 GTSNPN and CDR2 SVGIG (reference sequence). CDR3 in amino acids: CAWGTGENSPLHF. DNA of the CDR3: TGTGCCTGGGGGACAGGGGAAAATTCACCCCTCCACTTT.

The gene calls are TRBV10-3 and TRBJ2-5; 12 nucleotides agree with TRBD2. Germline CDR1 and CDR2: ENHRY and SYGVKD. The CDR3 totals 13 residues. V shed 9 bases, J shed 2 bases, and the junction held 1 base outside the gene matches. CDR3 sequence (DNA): TGTGCCATTGGACTAGCGGGACAAGAGACCCAGTACTTC. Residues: CAIGLAGQETQYF.

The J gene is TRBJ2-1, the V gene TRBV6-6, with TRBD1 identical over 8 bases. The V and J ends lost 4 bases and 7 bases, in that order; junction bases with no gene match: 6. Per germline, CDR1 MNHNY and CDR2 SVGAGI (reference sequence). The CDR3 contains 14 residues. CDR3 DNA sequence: TGTGCCAGCAGTTCCCGGACAGGGAGGAATGAGCAGTTCTTC. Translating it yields CASSSRTGRNEQFF.

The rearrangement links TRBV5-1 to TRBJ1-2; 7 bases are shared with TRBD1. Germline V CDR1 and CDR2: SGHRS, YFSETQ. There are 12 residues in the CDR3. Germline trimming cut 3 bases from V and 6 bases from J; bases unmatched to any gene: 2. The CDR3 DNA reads TGCGCCAGCAGCTCTGACAGGGATGGCTACACCTTC. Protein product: CASSSDRDGYTF.

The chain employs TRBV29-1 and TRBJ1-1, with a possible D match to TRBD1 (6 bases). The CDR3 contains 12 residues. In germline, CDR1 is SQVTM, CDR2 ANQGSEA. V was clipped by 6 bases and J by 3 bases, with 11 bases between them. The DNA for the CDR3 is TGCAGCGTGGCGGACAGCTACACTGAAGCTTTCTTT. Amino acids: CSVADSYTEAFF.

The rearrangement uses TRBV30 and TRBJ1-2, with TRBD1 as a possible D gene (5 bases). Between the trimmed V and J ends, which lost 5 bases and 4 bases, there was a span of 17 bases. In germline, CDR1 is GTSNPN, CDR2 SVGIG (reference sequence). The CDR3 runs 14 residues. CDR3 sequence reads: CAWGGGTLTYGYTF. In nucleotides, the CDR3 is TGTGCCTGGGGAGGTGGGACTCTGACCTATGGCTACACCTTC.

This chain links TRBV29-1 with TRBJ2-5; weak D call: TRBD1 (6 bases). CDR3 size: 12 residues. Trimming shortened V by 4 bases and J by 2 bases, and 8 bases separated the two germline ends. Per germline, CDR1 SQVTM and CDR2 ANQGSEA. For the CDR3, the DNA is TGCAGCGTTGCACAGGGACAAGAGACCCAGTACTTC. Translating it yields CSVAQGQETQYF.

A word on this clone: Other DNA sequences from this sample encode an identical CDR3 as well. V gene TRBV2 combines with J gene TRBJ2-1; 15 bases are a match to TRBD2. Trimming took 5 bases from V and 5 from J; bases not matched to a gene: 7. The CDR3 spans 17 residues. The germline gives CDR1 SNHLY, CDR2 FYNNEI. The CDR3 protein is CASSQLGLAGGNNEQFF. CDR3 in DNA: TGTGCCAGCAGTCAACTTGGACTAGCGGGGGGGAACAATGAGCAGTTCTTC.

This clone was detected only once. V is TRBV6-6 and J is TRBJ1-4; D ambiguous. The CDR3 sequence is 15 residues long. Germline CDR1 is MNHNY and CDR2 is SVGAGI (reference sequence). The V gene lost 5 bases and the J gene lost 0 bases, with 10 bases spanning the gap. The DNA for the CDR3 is TGTGCCAGCAGTAGAGGACCGGCAACTAATGAAAAACTGTTTTTT. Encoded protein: CASSRGPATNEKLFF.

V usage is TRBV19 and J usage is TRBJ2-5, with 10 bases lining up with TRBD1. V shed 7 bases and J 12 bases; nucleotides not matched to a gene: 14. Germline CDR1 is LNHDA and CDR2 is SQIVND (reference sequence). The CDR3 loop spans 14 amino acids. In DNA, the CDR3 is TGTGCCAGTACCCCAATCGGGACAGGGGCCCCCAAGTACTTC. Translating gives CASTPIGTGAPKYF.

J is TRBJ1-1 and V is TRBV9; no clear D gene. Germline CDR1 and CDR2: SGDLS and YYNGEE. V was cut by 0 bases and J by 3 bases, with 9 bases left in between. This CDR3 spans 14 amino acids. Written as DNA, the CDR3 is TGTGCCAGCAGCGTAGGGGCTCGGGACACTGAAGCTTTCTTT. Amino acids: CASSVGARDTEAFF.

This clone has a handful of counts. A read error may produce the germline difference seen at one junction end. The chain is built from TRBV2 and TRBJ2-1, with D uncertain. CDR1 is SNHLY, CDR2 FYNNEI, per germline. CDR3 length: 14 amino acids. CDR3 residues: CASSGFLSDNEQFF. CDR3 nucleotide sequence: TGTGCCAGCAGTGGCTTTCTCTCCGACAATGAGCAGTTCTTC.

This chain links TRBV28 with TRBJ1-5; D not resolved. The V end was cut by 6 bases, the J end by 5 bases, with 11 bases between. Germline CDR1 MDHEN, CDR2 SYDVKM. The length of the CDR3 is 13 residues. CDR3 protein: CASRRARDQPQHF. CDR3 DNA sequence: TGTGCCAGCAGGAGGGCACGCGATCAGCCCCAGCATTTT.

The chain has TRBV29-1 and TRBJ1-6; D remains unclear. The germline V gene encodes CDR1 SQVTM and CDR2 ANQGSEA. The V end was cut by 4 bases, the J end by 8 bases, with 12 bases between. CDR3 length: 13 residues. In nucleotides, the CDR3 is TGCAGCGTTGCAGCCCACAGTGATTCACCCCTCCACTTT. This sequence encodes CSVAAHSDSPLHF.

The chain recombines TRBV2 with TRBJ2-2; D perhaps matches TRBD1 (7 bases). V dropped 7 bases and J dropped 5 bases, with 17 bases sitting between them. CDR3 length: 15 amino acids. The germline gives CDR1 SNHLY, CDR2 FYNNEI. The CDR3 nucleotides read TGTGCCAGCACCCAAGAGACAGGGAGGACCGGGGAGCTGTTTTTT. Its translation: CASTQETGRTGELFF.

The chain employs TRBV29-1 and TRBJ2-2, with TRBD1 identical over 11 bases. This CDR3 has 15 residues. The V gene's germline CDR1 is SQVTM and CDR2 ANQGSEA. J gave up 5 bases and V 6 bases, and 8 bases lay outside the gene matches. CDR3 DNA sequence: TGCAGCGTCGAGACCGGGACAGGGGGGACCGGGGAGCTGTTTTTT. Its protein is CSVETGTGGTGELFF.